The 30 T cell receptor beta chains below come from one sample, sequenced in a study of blood T cell repertoires in COVID-19. Sequenced by immunoSEQ multiplex PCR; TCRdb stores in-frame clones only, minus some. This sample has 70,000 to 95,000 clones, with around 85% found just once. Sequenced material: peripheral blood. Receptor source: a woman aged 70-85 years with active or convalescent COVID-19.

The chain combines TRBV6-6 with TRBJ1-4; 7 nucleotides line up with TRBD1. The germline CDR1 and CDR2 sequences are MNHNY and SVGAGI (reference sequence). The CDR3 totals 15 residues. V trimming: 6 bases; J trimming: 0 bases; junction bases outside the gene matches: 4. This CDR3 reads CASSDQGATNEKLFF. CDR3 DNA sequence: TGTGCCAGCAGCGATCAGGGGGCAACTAATGAAAAACTGTTTTTT.

The V and J genes are TRBV29-1 and TRBJ2-7, with 8 bases that match TRBD2. Germline-derived CDR1 and CDR2 are SQVTM and ANQGSEA. J lost 0 bases, V lost 6 bases, and 7 bases had no gene match. There are 14 residues in the CDR3. CDR3 in amino acids: CSVLLADSSYEQYF. CDR3 sequence (DNA): TGCAGCGTGCTACTAGCGGATAGCTCCTACGAGCAGTACTTC.

The chain links TRBV29-1 to TRBJ2-5; possibly TRBD1 for D (6 bases). This CDR3 comprises 13 residues. Between the trimmed V and J ends, which lost 6 bases and 5 bases, there was a span of 16 bases. The germline gives CDR1 SQVTM, CDR2 ANQGSEA. The CDR3 sequence: CSVSGTRGETQYF. CDR3 nucleotides: TGCAGCGTCTCCGGGACACGAGGCGAGACCCAGTACTTC.

This CDR3 reads CASSLAGDRGHYNSPLHF. CDR3 DNA sequence: TGTGCCAGCAGCTTAGCGGGGGACAGGGGGCACTATAATTCACCCCTCCACTTT. The chain couples TRBV7-6 to TRBJ1-6; 12 nucleotides match TRBD1. V gave up 0 bases and J gave up 3 bases; unmatched junction bases: 3. CDR3 length: 18 residues. Germline CDR1 SGHVS, CDR2 FNYEAQ.

The genes are TRBV12-3 or TRBV12-4 and TRBJ1-1; D remains unclear. The CDR3 covers 13 residues. Trimming took off 3 bases at V and 1 base at J, with 6 bases between the two ends. CDR3 residues: CASSLVGNTEAFF. The CDR3 nucleotides read TGTGCCAGCAGTTTGGTCGGGAACACTGAAGCTTTCTTT.

The chain uses TRBV4-3 and TRBJ1-6, with 7 nucleotides matching TRBD1. The V gene's germline CDR1 is LGHNA and CDR2 YSLEER. This CDR3 contains 17 residues. Trimming took 2 bases from V and 4 from J; bases not matched to a gene: 8. The CDR3 sequence is CASSQNPGGIYNSPLHF. In DNA, the CDR3 is TGCGCCAGCAGCCAAAACCCAGGGGGAATATATAATTCACCCCTCCACTTT.

The chain employs TRBV5-6 and TRBJ2-6; D may be TRBD2 (5 bases). Germline V gene data show CDR1 as SGHDT and CDR2 as YYEEEE. The V end was cut by 4 bases, the J end by 0 bases, with 8 bases between. The CDR3 runs 15 residues. CDR3 coding DNA: TGTGCCAGCAGCGCGGGCTTCTCTGGGGCCAACGTCCTGACTTTC. Its translation: CASSAGFSGANVLTF.

The V and J genes are TRBV9 and TRBJ2-1, with 12 bases identical to TRBD2. The V and J ends lost 3 bases and 9 bases, in that order; junction bases with no gene match: 10. Per the germline V gene, CDR1 is SGDLS and CDR2 is YYNGEE. The CDR3 contains 16 residues. The chain's CDR3 is CASSDHLGLAGSEQFF. CDR3 DNA: TGTGCCAGCAGCGACCACCTGGGACTAGCGGGTTCTGAGCAGTTCTTC.

The chain carries TRBV24-1 and TRBJ1-2; 12 nucleotides line up with TRBD1. This CDR3 has 17 amino acids. The germline gives CDR1 KGHDR, CDR2 SFDVKD. V lost 2 bases to trimming and J lost 4 bases; unmatched junction nucleotides: 7. The CDR3 protein is CATSDSAPGQGAYGYTF. CDR3 nucleotides: TGTGCCACCAGTGATTCTGCCCCGGGACAGGGGGCCTATGGCTACACCTTC.

This rearrangement joins TRBV24-1 to TRBJ2-5; 8 nucleotides align to TRBD2. Trimming at V came to 9 bases and at J to 4 bases, leaving 0 bases not matched to a gene. Germline V gene data show CDR1 as KGHDR and CDR2 as SFDVKD. The length of the CDR3 is 11 residues. This CDR3 reads CATREGETQYF. The CDR3 region has the DNA TGTGCCACCCGGGAGGGAGAGACCCAGTACTTC.

In DNA form, the CDR3 reads TGTGCCAGCAGCTGGGACAGGGGCCCCCAAGAGACCCAGTACTTC. This translates into CASSWDRGPQETQYF. The chain employs TRBV7-9 and TRBJ2-5; 10 nucleotides match TRBD1. Germline V gene lookup returns CDR1 SEHNR and CDR2 FQNEAQ (reference sequence). The CDR3 has 15 residues. Trimming cost V 4 bases and J 1 base; bases outside gene matches: 3.

V gene TRBV15 combines with J gene TRBJ1-6; tentative D call: TRBD1 (6 bases). The germline V gene encodes CDR1 LNHNV and CDR2 YYDKDF (reference sequence). V dropped 3 bases and J dropped 9 bases, with 15 bases sitting between them. This CDR3 has 15 residues. The CDR3 DNA sequence: TGTGCCACCAGCAGGGGGTTGGGGGCCTTTTCACCCCTCCACTTT. This gives the protein CATSRGLGAFSPLHF.

The J gene is TRBJ1-2, the V gene TRBV19; D ambiguous. Trimming left V 5 bases short and J 4 bases short, with 14 bases between. Germline assignment: CDR1 LNHDA and CDR2 SQIVND (reference sequence). CDR3 length: 14 residues. CDR3 in DNA: TGTGCCAGTAGTCCCTACGCGACGGGCTATGGCTACACCTTC. Translation: CASSPYATGYGYTF.

V gene TRBV11-3 combines with J gene TRBJ1-2; 10 bases are shared with TRBD1. Germline CDR1 and CDR2: SGHNT and YENEEA. This CDR3 comprises 13 residues. V shed 5 bases and J 6 bases; nucleotides not matched to a gene: 3. The CDR3 spells CASSPGTGDGYTF. The CDR3 nucleotides are TGTGCCAGCAGCCCGGGGACAGGGGATGGCTACACCTTC.

This rearrangement joins TRBV18 to TRBJ2-7, with 9 bases matching TRBD2. Germline CDR1 reads KGHSH; CDR2 reads LQKENI. The V gene end was trimmed by 5 bases and the J gene end by 1 base; junction bases not matched to a gene: 6. The CDR3 extends over 15 amino acids. CDR3 nucleotides: TGTGCCAGCTCAAATAGCGGGGGAGCATCCTACGAGCAGTACTTC. Protein: CASSNSGGASYEQYF.

The chain carries TRBV2 and TRBJ2-7, with D possibly TRBD1 on 5 matching bases. Germline-derived CDR1 and CDR2 are SNHLY and FYNNEI. The length of the CDR3 is 12 residues. Trimming removed 6 bases at V and 3 bases at J, with 9 bases between. The CDR3 nucleotides read TGTGCCAGCAGGTCGGACATCTACGAGCAGTACTTC. Encoded protein: CASRSDIYEQYF.

This chain uses TRBV4-2 with TRBJ2-7; 7 bases line up with TRBD1. The length of the CDR3 is 16 residues. In germline, CDR1 is LGHNA, CDR2 YNFKEQ. The V gene end was trimmed by 4 bases and the J gene end by 4 bases; junction bases not matched to a gene: 13. CDR3 loop: CASSPSRGRADYEQYF. The CDR3, as DNA: TGTGCCAGCAGCCCCAGTAGGGGGCGCGCGGATTACGAGCAGTACTTC.

The chain links TRBV7-9 to TRBJ2-1; D possibly corresponds to TRBD1 (6 bases). The V end lost 3 bases, the J end lost 10 bases, and 10 bases lay between the germline ends. Germline assignment: CDR1 SEHNR and CDR2 FQNEAQ (reference sequence). The CDR3 length is 12 residues. CDR3 in amino acids: CASSFSGTEQFF. The CDR3 coding sequence is TGTGCCAGCAGCTTTTCCGGGACAGAGCAGTTCTTC.

The J gene is TRBJ1-2, the V gene TRBV7-9; no reliable D call. CDR1 is SEHNR, CDR2 FQNEAQ, per germline (reference sequence). The length of the CDR3 is 14 residues. The V end was cut by 3 bases, the J end by 8 bases, with 16 bases between. The CDR3 sequence: CASSFGTGSQGYTF. CDR3 nucleotide sequence: TGTGCCAGCAGCTTCGGTACGGGTAGTCAGGGCTACACCTTC.

The V gene is TRBV12-3 or TRBV12-4, the J gene TRBJ2-4; D is undetermined. The CDR3 extends over 12 amino acids. Trimming cost V 2 bases and J 9 bases, with 8 bases left between them. The CDR3 DNA follows: TGTGCCAGCAGTTTAAAGTTGAGCATTCAGTACTTC. Its translation is CASSLKLSIQYF.

V gene TRBV7-9 combines with J gene TRBJ2-7; 10 nucleotides agree with TRBD2. The CDR3 loop spans 15 amino acids. Germline V CDR1 and CDR2: SEHNR, FQNEAQ (reference sequence). The ends lost 6 bases at V and 3 bases at J; junction bases unmatched: 8. This chain's CDR3 is CASSLTSGVSYEQYF. DNA of the CDR3: TGTGCCAGCAGTTTAACTAGCGGGGTTAGCTACGAGCAGTACTTC.

This clone showed up just a few times. The rearrangement links TRBV4-1 to TRBJ1-6; 9 positions match TRBD1. This CDR3 spans 15 amino acids. Germline CDR1 and CDR2: MGHRA and YSYEKL. V lost 4 bases and J lost 7; bases outside the gene matches: 5. CDR3 nucleotide sequence: TGCGCCAGCAGCCGGACAGGGGAGCGGAATTCACCCCTCCACTTT. Its translation: CASSRTGERNSPLHF.

The chain links TRBV7-2 to TRBJ1-2; 10 nucleotides agree with TRBD1. This CDR3 contains 15 residues. Germline assignment: CDR1 SGHTA and CDR2 FQGNSA. The trim removed 3 bases at V and 4 bases at J, leaving 5 bases unmatched. The CDR3 region is CASSFDRGPLYGYTF. The DNA for the CDR3 is TGTGCCAGCAGCTTCGACAGGGGGCCCCTCTATGGCTACACCTTC.

The chain joins TRBV7-2 to TRBJ2-7, with 7 bases lining up with TRBD1. Germline V gene sequence: CDR1 SGHTA, CDR2 FQGNSA. J lost 2 bases, V lost 0 bases, and 4 bases had no gene match. The CDR3 loop spans 15 amino acids. CDR3 sequence: CASSLAGTETYEQYF. The CDR3 DNA is TGTGCCAGCAGCTTAGCAGGGACAGAGACCTACGAGCAGTACTTC. The whole variable domain, remainder taken from reference TRBV7-2 and TRBJ2-7, is GAGVSQSPSNKVTEKGKDVELRCDPISGHTALYWYRQSLGQGLEFLIYFQGNSAPDKSGLPSDRFSAERTGGSVSTLTIQRTQQEDSAVYLCASSLAGTETYEQYFGPGTRLTVT.

This clone has only a few counts. The J gene is TRBJ1-2, the V gene TRBV7-9, with TRBD1 matching over 8 bases. The CDR3 consists of 15 residues. The junction had 10 bases not matched to a gene; V was cut back by 5 bases and J by 5 bases. The germline V gene encodes CDR1 SEHNR and CDR2 FQNEAQ (reference sequence). CDR3 sequence (DNA): TGTGCCAGCAGCGCACAGGGGGTTGCGGGGTATGGCTACACCTTC. Translation: CASSAQGVAGYGYTF.

V usage is TRBV29-1 and J usage is TRBJ2-6; D ambiguous. The CDR3 covers 16 residues. CDR1 SQVTM and CDR2 ANQGSEA come from the germline V gene. The V and J ends lost 4 bases and 0 bases respectively, with 13 bases between them. In nucleotides, the CDR3 is TGCAGCGTTGGCCAGAATCCCGACTCTGGGGCCAACGTCCTGACTTTC. Its protein is CSVGQNPDSGANVLTF.

The V call is TRBV6-6, the J call TRBJ1-1, with 10 positions matching TRBD1. With V trimmed by 6 bases and J by 4 bases, 2 bases remained unmatched. Germline V lookup: CDR1 MNHNY, CDR2 SVGAGI (reference sequence). This CDR3 is 13 amino acids long. CDR3 in DNA: TGTGCCAGCAGGGACAGGGGGACCACTGAAGCTTTCTTT. Translated: CASRDRGTTEAFF.

This clone was counted between two and nine times. The chain recombines TRBV29-1 with TRBJ1-3; D is ambiguous. The CDR3 is made up of 13 amino acids. V was clipped by 6 bases and J by 0 bases, with 9 bases between them. Germline V gene lookup returns CDR1 SQVTM and CDR2 ANQGSEA. The CDR3 is CSVGLTSGNTIYF. In DNA form, the CDR3 reads TGCAGCGTAGGACTGACCTCTGGAAACACCATATATTTT.

V is TRBV20-1 and J is TRBJ2-1; 12 bases map to TRBD2. The CDR3 is made up of 15 amino acids. V shed 3 bases and J 7 bases; nucleotides not matched to a gene: 7. Germline CDR1 reads DFQATT; CDR2 reads SNEGSKA (reference sequence). The CDR3 sequence: CSASLAGGLGNEQFF. DNA for the CDR3: TGCAGTGCTAGTCTAGCGGGGGGGCTGGGTAATGAGCAGTTCTTC.

The chain has TRBV6-5 and TRBJ1-1; no reliable D call. Germline V gene sequence: CDR1 MNHEY, CDR2 SVGAGI. V was clipped by 6 bases and J by 1 base, with 9 bases between them. This CDR3 has 13 amino acids. CDR3 residues: CASSAAANTEAFF. CDR3 DNA: TGTGCCAGCAGCGCCGCGGCGAACACTGAAGCTTTCTTT.